This T cell receptor (beta chain) was profiled in a study of PD-1 blockade in classical Hodgkin lymphoma. Findings and caveats of the study: Initiation of nivolumab under 1 year after ASCT led to exclusion of patients.

Regarding this clone: Its antigen is undetermined.

V lost 6 bases, J lost 5 bases, and 17 bases lay in between. CDR1 is KGHSH, CDR2 LQKENI, per germline. CDR3 length: 15 residues. The method was immunoSEQ multiplex PCR; TCRdb's version includes in-frame clones alone and lacks a portion of them. This sample has about 6,500 clones, with approximately 75% found just once. All trial patients relapsed after autologous stem cell transplantation. Progressive disease, partial response or complete response was each patient's best response. The V call is TRBV18, the J call TRBJ2-1, with D tentatively TRBD1 (5 bases). This sequence was found in a human donor with classical Hodgkin lymphoma. The source was peripheral blood mononuclear cells (PBMCs), collected at baseline. This CDR3 reads CASSTQRIGDNEQFF. In nucleotides, the CDR3 is TGTGCCAGCTCGACGCAGAGAATAGGGGACAATGAGCAGTTCTTC.